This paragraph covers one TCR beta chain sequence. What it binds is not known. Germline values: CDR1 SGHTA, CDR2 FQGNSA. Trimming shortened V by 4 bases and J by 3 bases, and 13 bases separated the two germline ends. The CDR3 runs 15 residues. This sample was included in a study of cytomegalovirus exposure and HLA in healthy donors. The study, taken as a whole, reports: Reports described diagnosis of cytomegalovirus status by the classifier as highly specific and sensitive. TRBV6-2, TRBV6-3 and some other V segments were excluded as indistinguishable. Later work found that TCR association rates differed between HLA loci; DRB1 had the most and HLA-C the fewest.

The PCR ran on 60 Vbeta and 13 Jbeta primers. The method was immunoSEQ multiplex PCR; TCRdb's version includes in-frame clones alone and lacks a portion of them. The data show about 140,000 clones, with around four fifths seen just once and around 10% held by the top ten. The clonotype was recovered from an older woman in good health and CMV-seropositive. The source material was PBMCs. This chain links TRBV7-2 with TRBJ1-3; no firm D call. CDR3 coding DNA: TGTGCCAGCAGCTCCGCTACAGCCTTTGGAAACACCATATATTTT. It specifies CASSSATAFGNTIYF.